The source of this T cell receptor (beta chain) is a study of T-cell reconstitution after alpha-beta-depleted transplantation in children. This clonotype was recorded a few times. Unique molecular identifiers were incorporated during preparation of the TCRbeta library. Each CDR3 protein is one row after TCRdb ran MiXCR on the PCR reads. This table holds fewer than 200,000 distinct CDR3 sequences, less than 8% found once. CDR3 length equals 15 residues. Germline CDR1 reads SGHRS; CDR2 reads YFSETQ. The V segment lost 0 bases and the J segment 4 bases; nucleotides outside the gene matches: 4. The sequence was collected from a human donor who donated a stem cell graft to a child with Wiskott-Aldrich syndrome. The starting material was PBMCs from the stem cell graft donor, obtained from the stem cell graft. The rearrangement uses TRBV5-1 and TRBJ2-3, with 8 bases lining up with TRBD2. The CDR3 protein is CASSLDPAGADTQYF. The CDR3 nucleotides are TGCGCCAGCAGCTTGGATCCAGCGGGGGCAGATACGCAGTATTTT.